This T cell receptor beta chain emerged from a study of CD8+ T cells in alopecia areata. Looking at the study overall: Patients in the treated group were given tofacitinib by mouth, 5 to 10 mg twice a day. General study results and limits: Clonality in lesional scalp, especially alopecia totalis/universalis, exceeded that of normal scalp. Tofacitinib significantly brought down scalp clonality and expanded CD8+ clones among top 100.

Germline CDR1 reads LGHNA; CDR2 reads YNFKEQ. The CDR3 length is 14 residues. Concerning this clone itself: Its specificity is not known. Germline is not matched at one junction end, which may reflect a read error.

The sample's treatment: oral pan-JAK inhibitor, 5-10 mg twice daily. Sorting of PBMCs yielded the CD4+ and CD8+ T cells. The sequencing template was cDNA reverse transcribed from extracted RNA. Data came from immunoSEQ multiplex PCR; TCRdb stores just in-frame clones and leaves some out. The table shows about 76,000 clones, with approximately 70% occurring only once. Sequencing was performed on CD8+ T cells sorted from blood, taken at week 24, from a patient treated with tofacitinib. The chain combines TRBV4-2 with TRBJ2-3, with D hard to call. The receptor comes from a human donor with alopecia areata. The CDR3 region has the DNA TGTGCCAGCATCCAAGGTGGGGAAGGAGATACGCAGTATTTT. Translated, it gives CASIQGGEGDTQYF.